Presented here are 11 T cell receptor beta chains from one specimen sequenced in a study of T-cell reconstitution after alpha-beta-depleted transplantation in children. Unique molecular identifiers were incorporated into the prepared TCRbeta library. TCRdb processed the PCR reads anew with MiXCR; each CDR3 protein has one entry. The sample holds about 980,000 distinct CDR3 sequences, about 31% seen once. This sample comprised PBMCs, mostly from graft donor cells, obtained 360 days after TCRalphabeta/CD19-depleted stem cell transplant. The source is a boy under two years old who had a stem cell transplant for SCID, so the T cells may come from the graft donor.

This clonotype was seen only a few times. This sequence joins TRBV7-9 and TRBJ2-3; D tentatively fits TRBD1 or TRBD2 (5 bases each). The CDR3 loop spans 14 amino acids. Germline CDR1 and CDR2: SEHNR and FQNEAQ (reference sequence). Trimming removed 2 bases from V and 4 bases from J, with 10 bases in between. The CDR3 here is CASSLRGMADTQYF. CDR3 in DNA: TGTGCCAGCAGCTTACGGGGCATGGCAGATACGCAGTATTTT.

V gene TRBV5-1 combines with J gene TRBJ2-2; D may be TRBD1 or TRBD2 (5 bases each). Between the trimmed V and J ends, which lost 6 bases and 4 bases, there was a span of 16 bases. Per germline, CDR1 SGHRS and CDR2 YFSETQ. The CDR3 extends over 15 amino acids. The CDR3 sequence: CASTTGRSSTGELFF. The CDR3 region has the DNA TGCGCCAGCACCACGGGACGGTCCTCCACCGGGGAGCTGTTTTTT.

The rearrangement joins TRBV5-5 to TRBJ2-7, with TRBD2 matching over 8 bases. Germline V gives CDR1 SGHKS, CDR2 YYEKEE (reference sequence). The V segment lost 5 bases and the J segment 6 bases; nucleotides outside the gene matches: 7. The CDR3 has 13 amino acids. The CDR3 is CASRRTSPGEQYF. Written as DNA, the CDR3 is TGTGCCAGCAGACGGACTAGCCCCGGCGAGCAGTACTTC.

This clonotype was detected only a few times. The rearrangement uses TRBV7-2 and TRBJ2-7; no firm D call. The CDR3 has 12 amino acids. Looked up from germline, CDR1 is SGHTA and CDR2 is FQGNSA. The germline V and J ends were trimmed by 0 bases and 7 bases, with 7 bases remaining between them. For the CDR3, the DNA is TGTGCCAGCAGCTTAGCCCGCAGAGAGCAGTACTTC. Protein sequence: CASSLARREQYF.

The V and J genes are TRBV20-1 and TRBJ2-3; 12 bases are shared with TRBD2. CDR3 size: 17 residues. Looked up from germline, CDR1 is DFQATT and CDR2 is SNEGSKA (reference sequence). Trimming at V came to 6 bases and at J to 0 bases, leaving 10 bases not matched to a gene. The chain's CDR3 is CSAKKGLAGSSTDTQYF. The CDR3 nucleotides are TGCAGTGCGAAAAAGGGACTAGCGGGCTCGAGCACAGATACGCAGTATTTT.

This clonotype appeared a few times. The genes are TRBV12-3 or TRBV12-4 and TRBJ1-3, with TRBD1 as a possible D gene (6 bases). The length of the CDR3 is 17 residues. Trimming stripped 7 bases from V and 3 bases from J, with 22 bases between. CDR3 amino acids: CASNPLHGGSGGNTIYF. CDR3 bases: TGTGCCAGCAACCCACTACATGGGGGCAGCGGTGGAAACACCATATATTTT.

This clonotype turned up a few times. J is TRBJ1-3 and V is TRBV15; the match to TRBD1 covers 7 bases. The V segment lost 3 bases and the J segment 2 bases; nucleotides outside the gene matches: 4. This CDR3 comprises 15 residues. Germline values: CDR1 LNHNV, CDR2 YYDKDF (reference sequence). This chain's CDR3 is CATSRAQGAGNTIYF. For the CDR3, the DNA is TGTGCCACCAGCAGGGCCCAGGGGGCTGGAAACACCATATATTTT.

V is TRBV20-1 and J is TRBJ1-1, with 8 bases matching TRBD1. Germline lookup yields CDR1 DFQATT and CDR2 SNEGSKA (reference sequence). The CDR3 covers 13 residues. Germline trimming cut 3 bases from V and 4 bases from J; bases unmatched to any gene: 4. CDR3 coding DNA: TGCAGTGCTAGTACAGGGGGACCCACTGAAGCTTTCTTT. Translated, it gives CSASTGGPTEAFF.

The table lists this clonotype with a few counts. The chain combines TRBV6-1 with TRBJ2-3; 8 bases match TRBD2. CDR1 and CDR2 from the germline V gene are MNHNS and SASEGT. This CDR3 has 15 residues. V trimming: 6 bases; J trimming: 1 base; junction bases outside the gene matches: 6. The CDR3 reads CASRVAGTGTDTQYF. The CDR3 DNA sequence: TGTGCCAGCAGGGTAGCGGGGACGGGCACAGATACGCAGTATTTT.

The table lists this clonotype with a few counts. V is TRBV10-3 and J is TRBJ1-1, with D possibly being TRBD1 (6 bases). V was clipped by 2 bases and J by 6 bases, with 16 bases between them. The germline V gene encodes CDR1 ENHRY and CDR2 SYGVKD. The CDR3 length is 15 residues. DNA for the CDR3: TGTGCCATCAGTGAGGCTAGAACAGGGAGGCCTGAAGCTTTCTTT. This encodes CAISEARTGRPEAFF.

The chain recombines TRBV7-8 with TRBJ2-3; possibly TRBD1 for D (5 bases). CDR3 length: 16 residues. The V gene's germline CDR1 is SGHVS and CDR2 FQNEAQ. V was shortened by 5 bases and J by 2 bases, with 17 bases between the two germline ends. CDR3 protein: CASSPHRIKYTDTQYF. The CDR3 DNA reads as TGTGCCAGCAGCCCCCACAGGATAAAGTACACAGATACGCAGTATTTT.